A few counts support the clone carrying this T cell receptor beta chain. Some clones are missing from TCRdb's copy, which holds only in-frame ones; the method was immunoSEQ multiplex PCR. The profile shows 200,000 to 250,000 clones, around 86% of them singletons. The entry originates in a study of blood T cell repertoires in COVID-19. Study as a whole: Some COVID-19 samples were acute and others convalescent; all came from the United States, Italy and Spain.

Input material: peripheral blood. The receptor was isolated from a woman aged 70-85 years with COVID-19, enrolled during active disease.

The CDR3 coding sequence is TGTGCCAGCAGTCCCCCGGGACTCCGTACGCAGTATTTT. Translating it yields CASSPPGLRTQYF. This chain joins TRBV6-5 and TRBJ2-3, with D possibly TRBD2 on 6 matching bases. The CDR3 contains 13 residues. V was clipped by 5 bases and J by 8 bases, with 14 bases between them. CDR1 MNHEY and CDR2 SVGAGI come from the germline V gene.